This T cell receptor (beta chain) appears in the sequencing data of a study of blood T cell repertoires in COVID-19. About the study: COVID-19 samples, acute and convalescent, were from the United States, Italy and Spain. PBMCs, B-cell-depleted T cells, or T cells were the source of the cDNA or gDNA that made up the material.

Original handling: Quantification of nucleated cells was approximated via reference gene primer amplification. Clones were read by immunoSEQ multiplex PCR, and TCRdb kept only the in-frame ones, dropping some. Clone size and the V and J calls come from that table; the DNA yielded D and trimming. The table has about 150,000 clones, roughly 88% seen once. CDR3 length: 15 amino acids. In germline, CDR1 is MNHEY, CDR2 SVGEGT. V lost 2 bases to trimming and J lost 7 bases; unmatched junction nucleotides: 8. The genes are TRBV6-2 or TRBV6-3 and TRBJ2-1; TRBD2 aligns across 7 bases. The source of this sequence is a woman in her 50s with acute or convalescent COVID-19. Specimen: peripheral blood. CDR3 nucleotides: TGTGCCAGCAGTTACCTTGCGGGAGAATTTAATGAGCAGTTCTTC. As protein: CASSYLAGEFNEQFF.